This T cell receptor (beta chain) was documented in a study of CD8 T cells in ankylosing spondylitis. About this clonotype: Its antigen is not known.

Preparation of TCR beta libraries was done by quantitative 5'-RACE with molecular barcodes. Using its own MiXCR run on the 5' RACE reads, TCRdb lists one record per CDR3 protein. The sample contains roughly 90,000 distinct CDR3 sequences, roughly 8.5% of which appear only once. Study findings and constraints: Reactive arthritis synovial fluid and blood previously showed some of these motif variants. A motif in TCR beta, a set of eight or nine highly homologous variants, appeared characteristic of ankylosing spondylitis blood.

The sequencing sample was made of blood, either unsorted or a sorted T cell fraction (not recorded which). The sequence came from a male donor with ankylosing spondylitis.

CDR3 sequence (DNA): TGCAGCGTTATCACAGGGGCGGGGGCTTTCTTT. This gives the protein CSVITGAGAFF. The chain employs TRBV29-1 and TRBJ1-1; 7 bases agree with TRBD1. After removal of 5 bases from V and 11 bases from J, the junction contained 8 bases not matched to a gene. The CDR3 consists of 11 residues. The V gene's germline CDR1 is SQVTM and CDR2 ANQGSEA.